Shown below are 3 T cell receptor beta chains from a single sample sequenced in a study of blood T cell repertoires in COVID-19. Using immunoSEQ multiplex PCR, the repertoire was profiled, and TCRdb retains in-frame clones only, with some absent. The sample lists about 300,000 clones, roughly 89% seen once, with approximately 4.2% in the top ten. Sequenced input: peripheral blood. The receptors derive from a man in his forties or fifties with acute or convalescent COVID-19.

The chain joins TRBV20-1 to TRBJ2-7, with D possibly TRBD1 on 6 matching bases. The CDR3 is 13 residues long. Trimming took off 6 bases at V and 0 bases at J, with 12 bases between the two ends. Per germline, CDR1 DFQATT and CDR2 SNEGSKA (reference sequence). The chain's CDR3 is CSASQDSSYEQYF. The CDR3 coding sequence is TGCAGTGCCAGTCAGGACAGCTCCTACGAGCAGTACTTC.

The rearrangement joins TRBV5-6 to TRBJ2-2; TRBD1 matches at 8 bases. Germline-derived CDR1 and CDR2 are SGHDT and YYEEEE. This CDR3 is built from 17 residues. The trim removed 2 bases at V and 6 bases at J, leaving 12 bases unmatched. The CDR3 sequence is CASSLPGQGFMAGELFF. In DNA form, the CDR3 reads TGTGCCAGCAGCTTACCAGGACAGGGATTTATGGCCGGGGAGCTGTTTTTT.

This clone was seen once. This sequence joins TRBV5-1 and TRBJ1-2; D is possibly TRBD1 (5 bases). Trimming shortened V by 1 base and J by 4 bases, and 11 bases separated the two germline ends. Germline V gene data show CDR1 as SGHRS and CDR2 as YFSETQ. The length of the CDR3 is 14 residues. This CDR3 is CASSLTGEAYGYTF. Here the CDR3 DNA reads TGCGCCAGCAGCTTGACAGGAGAGGCCTATGGCTACACCTTC. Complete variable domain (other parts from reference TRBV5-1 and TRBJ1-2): KAGVTQTPRYLIKTRGQQVTLSCSPISGHRSVSWYQQTPGQGLQFLFEYFSETQRNKGNFPGRFSGRQFSNSRSEMNVSTLELGDSALYLCASSLTGEAYGYTFGSGTRLTVV.